This T cell receptor beta chain emerged from a study of T cell repertoires in cytomegalovirus infection. Regarding the study as a whole: Ex vivo responses were dominated by HLA-C-restricted CMV-specific TCR beta clonotypes.

Using its own MiXCR run on the reads, TCRdb lists one record per CDR3 protein. Counted here are around 530,000 distinct CDR3 sequences, more than 25% occurring once; the ten biggest clones make up less than 15%. V was clipped by 0 bases and J by 5 bases, with 5 bases between them. CDR1 and CDR2 (germline): MNHEY, SVGEGT. The CDR3 length is 12 residues. Concerning this clonotype itself: Its antigen remains unidentified.

The chain carries TRBV6-2 or TRBV6-3 and TRBJ2-7; D call uncertain. The receptor's source is a human donor in good health (CMV status not recorded). Some clones in this sample may be carry-over from other donors' samples. Sequencing input: PBMCs. The CDR3 protein is CASSYSRDEQYV. CDR3 nucleotides: TGTGCCAGCAGTTACTCGAGAGACGAGCAGTACGTC.